These 12 T cell receptor beta chains originate from one sample sequenced in a study of PD-L1 blockade in urothelial cancer. Some clones are missing from TCRdb's copy, which holds only in-frame ones; the method was immunoSEQ multiplex PCR. The table records approximately 30,000 clones, approximately 79% of them present only once. The sample here was PBMCs, taken around atezolizumab (anti-PD-L1) treatment. The source of these receptors is a man aged 45-60 years with urothelial cancer.

The genes are TRBV6-5 and TRBJ2-6; possibly TRBD1 for D (5 bases). Germline CDR1 is MNHEY and CDR2 is SVGAGI. The CDR3 runs to 15 residues. Trimming pared 7 bases from V and 0 bases from J, leaving 10 bases between. For the CDR3, the DNA is TGTGCCAGCACCCCCAGGGTCTCTGGGGCCAACGTCCTGACTTTC. This gives the protein CASTPRVSGANVLTF.

The gene calls are TRBV6-5 and TRBJ2-1; a weak D match, TRBD2 (6 bases). CDR3 length equals 14 residues. Germline V CDR1 and CDR2: MNHEY, SVGAGI. V shed 8 bases and J shed 5 bases, with 16 bases lying between them. The CDR3: CASRRSGRNNEQFF. CDR3 DNA sequence: TGTGCCAGCCGACGATCGGGGAGGAACAATGAGCAGTTCTTC.

This chain links TRBV28 with TRBJ2-4; TRBD1 agrees at 11 bases. Losses at the gene ends were 11 bases for V and 8 bases for J; bases not matched to a gene: 11. Germline V gene data show CDR1 as MDHEN and CDR2 as SYDVKM. The CDR3 sequence is 14 residues long. DNA for the CDR3: TGTGCCTGCGGACAGGGGGCAGTGGGGGACATTCAGTACTTC. It translates to CACGQGAVGDIQYF.

V gene TRBV6-4 combines with J gene TRBJ1-2, with a tentative D call TRBD1 (6 bases). V gave up 6 bases and J gave up 8 bases, with 13 bases separating them. CDR3 length: 12 residues. CDR1 and CDR2 from the germline V gene are MRHNA and SNTAGT. CDR3 amino acids: CASRGYREGYTF. The CDR3 coding sequence is TGTGCCAGCAGGGGGTACAGGGAGGGCTACACCTTC.

In this sample, this clone turned up a few times. V and J are TRBV7-8 and TRBJ1-1; 7 bases fit TRBD1. The CDR3 has 14 amino acids. Trimming took 5 bases from V and 1 from J; bases not matched to a gene: 4. The germline V gene has CDR1 SGHVS and CDR2 FQNEAQ. In DNA, the CDR3 is TGTGCCAGCAGCCCTAGACAGGGGAACACTGAAGCTTTCTTT. It encodes CASSPRQGNTEAFF.

The chain combines TRBV5-1 with TRBJ2-1; possible D gene TRBD1, 7 bases. The CDR3 runs to 14 residues. Germline V CDR1 and CDR2: SGHRS, YFSETQ. Deletions cut 4 bases from V and 5 bases from J, with 13 bases between. The CDR3 DNA reads as TGCGCCAGCAGCGTGGGGGGACAGAACAATGAGCAGTTCTTC. It yields the protein CASSVGGQNNEQFF.

To note about this clone: Other DNA sequences from this sample encode an identical CDR3 as well. CDR3 region: CASRRDRLETQYF. CDR3 coding DNA: TGCGCCAGCAGGAGGGACAGGTTGGAGACCCAGTACTTC. The chain joins TRBV5-1 to TRBJ2-5, with 8 bases fitting TRBD1. The CDR3 contains 13 residues. The ends lost 5 bases at V and 5 bases at J; junction bases unmatched: 5. The V gene's germline CDR1 is SGHRS and CDR2 YFSETQ.

The chain employs TRBV9 and TRBJ2-1; a possible D gene is TRBD2 (6 bases). Germline-derived CDR1 and CDR2 are SGDLS and YYNGEE. This CDR3 spans 18 amino acids. V was pared by 0 bases and J by 2 bases, with 18 bases between. CDR3 loop: CASSVAVGGTATYNEQFF. The CDR3, as DNA: TGTGCCAGCAGCGTAGCGGTCGGGGGAACAGCGACCTACAATGAGCAGTTCTTC.

The chain employs TRBV6-1 and TRBJ2-7; 11 nucleotides align to TRBD1. Trimming removed 10 bases from V and 2 bases from J; junction bases left unmatched: 10. There are 15 residues in the CDR3. CDR1 and CDR2 from the germline V gene are MNHNS and SASEGT. CDR3 residues: CATKMGTGGTYEQYV. CDR3 nucleotide sequence: TGTGCCACCAAAATGGGGACAGGGGGTACCTACGAGCAGTACGTC.

The chain couples TRBV9 to TRBJ1-4; perhaps TRBD1 as D (6 bases). The V end was cut by 4 bases, the J end by 7 bases, with 20 bases between. CDR3 length equals 16 residues. CDR1 and CDR2 (germline): SGDLS, YYNGEE. CDR3 DNA sequence: TGTGCCAGCAGCCCCCGGGGGGGCGTGGGGGGTGAAAAACTGTTTTTT. It translates to CASSPRGGVGGEKLFF.

The chain employs TRBV25-1 and TRBJ2-7, with 9 bases fitting TRBD1. Losses at the gene ends were 5 bases for V and 5 bases for J; bases not matched to a gene: 10. Germline V gene data show CDR1 as MGHDK and CDR2 as SYGVNS. The CDR3 runs 15 residues. In DNA form, the CDR3 reads TGTGCCAGCAGTTCGCGGGACAGGGCTTTTCACGAGCAGTACTTC. Protein sequence: CASSSRDRAFHEQYF.

The CDR3 sequence is CASSSSAGPRGQPQHF. The CDR3 nucleotides read TGTGCCAGCAGTTCCAGTGCGGGGCCGCGGGGGCAGCCCCAGCATTTT. The gene calls are TRBV2 and TRBJ1-5, with a tentative D call TRBD1 (5 bases). CDR1 is SNHLY and CDR2 is FYNNEI in the germline V gene. This CDR3 comprises 16 residues. V lost 5 bases, J lost 7 bases, and 21 bases lay in between.